The 13 T cell receptor beta chains in this list originate from one sample, sequenced in a study of blood T cells in healthy people across ages. PCR was performed a second time for about 7 to 11 cycles using a sample-barcoded 5' primer and a J-beta primer mix. TCRdb recomputed calls from the 5' RACE reads with MiXCR, one row per CDR3 protein. This sample has fewer than 2 million distinct CDR3 sequences, with 39% found just once. The sequencing input was blood. These receptors were obtained from a human donor in good health.

This clonotype has only one observation. V gene TRBV20-1 combines with J gene TRBJ2-5; the D gene is possibly TRBD1 (5 bases). TRBJ2-7 matches the DNA end more closely, so the J call is doubtful. In germline, CDR1 is DFQATT, CDR2 SNEGSKA (reference sequence). CDR3 size: 13 residues. Here the CDR3 DNA reads TGCAGTGCTATAGGGGTCGTGAGGTACGAGCAGTACTTC. Its translation is CSAIGVVRYEQYF.

Only a few counts were recorded for this clonotype. This chain links TRBV12-3 or TRBV12-4 with TRBJ1-1, with D unclear. The CDR3 has 14 residues. V was trimmed by 3 bases and J by 8 bases, leaving 16 bases between them. The chain's CDR3 is CASSFYMILSEAFF. The CDR3 DNA reads TGTGCCAGCAGTTTCTACATGATTCTCTCCGAAGCTTTCTTT.

The V and J genes are TRBV29-1 and TRBJ1-5; no definite D call. Germline CDR1 reads SQVTM; CDR2 reads ANQGSEA. The CDR3 loop spans 16 amino acids. V dropped 5 bases and J dropped 10 bases, with 27 bases sitting between them. This CDR3 reads CSVLSDPNSPSQPQHF. CDR3 nucleotides: TGCAGCGTTCTTTCCGATCCGAACAGTCCCTCCCAACCCCAGCATTTT.

This clonotype has only a few counts. The gene calls are TRBV6-5 and TRBJ1-2; tentatively, D is TRBD1 (5 bases). Per germline, CDR1 MNHEY and CDR2 SVGAGI. The germline V and J ends were trimmed by 6 bases and 4 bases, with 12 bases remaining between them. This CDR3 is built from 13 residues. The CDR3 DNA is TGTGCCAGCAGCTCGGGACCGATCTATGGCTACACCTTC. Translation: CASSSGPIYGYTF.

This chain connects TRBV20-1 to TRBJ2-5; a weak D match, TRBD2 (5 bases). Germline V gene data show CDR1 as DFQATT and CDR2 as SNEGSKA (reference sequence). The V gene lost 3 bases and the J gene lost 0 bases, with 14 bases spanning the gap. The CDR3 runs to 15 residues. The CDR3 DNA reads TGCAGTGCTAGTTCGGACTCCCCCGACCAAGAGACCCAGTACTTC. Translation: CSASSDSPDQETQYF.

The V and J genes are TRBV2 and TRBJ2-3; the D gene is possibly TRBD2 (5 bases). This CDR3 has 14 amino acids. Germline V lookup: CDR1 SNHLY, CDR2 FYNNEI. V was shortened by 5 bases and J by 2 bases, with 11 bases between the two germline ends. CDR3: CASSRTYDTDTQYF. The CDR3, as DNA: TGTGCCAGCAGTCGGACTTACGACACAGATACGCAGTATTTT.

This clonotype occurred many times. The chain couples TRBV7-2 to TRBJ2-3; 11 nucleotides align to TRBD2. The ends lost 6 bases at V and 0 bases at J; junction bases unmatched: 5. The CDR3 loop spans 16 amino acids. Germline V gene data show CDR1 as SGHTA and CDR2 as FQGNSA. In DNA form, the CDR3 reads TGTGCCAGCAGTCTCAGACTAGCGGGGAGCACAGATACGCAGTATTTT. This sequence encodes CASSLRLAGSTDTQYF.

This chain connects TRBV12-3 or TRBV12-4 to TRBJ1-5; possible D gene TRBD1, 5 bases. This CDR3 has 15 residues. Trimming left V 6 bases short and J 7 bases short, with 19 bases between. CDR3 DNA sequence: TGTGCCAGCAGGGGAAGGGGAGGGCTGGAACAGCCCCAGCATTTT. Its protein product is CASRGRGGLEQPQHF.

This clonotype was detected ten times or more. The rearrangement uses TRBV6-6 and TRBJ1-2, with D possibly TRBD1 on 6 matching bases. Trimming took off 4 bases at V and 8 bases at J, with 11 bases between the two ends. Germline V CDR1 and CDR2: MNHNY, SVGAGI (reference sequence). The CDR3 covers 12 residues. The CDR3 DNA reads TGTGCCAGCAGTTCTTACAGGGAAGGCTACACCTTC. It codes for CASSSYREGYTF.

The chain carries TRBV6-5 and TRBJ1-2; 7 bases line up with TRBD1. The germline V gene has CDR1 MNHEY and CDR2 SVGAGI. CDR3 length: 15 residues. V shed 5 bases, J shed 5 bases, and the junction held 11 bases outside the gene matches. The CDR3 sequence: CASSDPGQLIYGYTF. In nucleotides, the CDR3 is TGTGCCAGCAGTGACCCGGGACAGTTAATTTATGGCTACACCTTC.

The sample holds a few counts of this clonotype. V and J are TRBV10-3 and TRBJ1-2; D is unclear. This CDR3 comprises 13 residues. The ends were cut back, 6 bases at V and 7 bases at J, with 15 bases in the middle. The V gene's germline CDR1 is ENHRY and CDR2 SYGVKD. CDR3 sequence (DNA): TGTGCCATCAGCGATGAACGGGTTAGTGGCTACACCTTC. This encodes CAISDERVSGYTF.

J is TRBJ1-5 and V is TRBV20-1; 7 bases are a match to TRBD1. V shed 1 base, J shed 4 bases, and the junction held 7 bases outside the gene matches. This CDR3 is built from 15 residues. Germline loops: CDR1 DFQATT, CDR2 SNEGSKA (reference sequence). CDR3 in amino acids: CSARGGQAGNQPQHF. For the CDR3, the DNA is TGCAGTGCTAGAGGAGGACAGGCGGGGAATCAGCCCCAGCATTTT.

This clonotype has just a few counts. The chain uses TRBV7-8 and TRBJ2-1; the D gene is possibly TRBD2 (5 bases). Germline assignment: CDR1 SGHVS and CDR2 FQNEAQ. Trimming removed 2 bases at V and 13 bases at J, with 15 bases between. The CDR3 runs 13 residues. The CDR3 reads CASSLNNWELQFF. The CDR3 nucleotides are TGTGCCAGCAGCTTAAATAATTGGGAGCTCCAGTTCTTC. The full variable domain, in which reference TRBV7-8 and TRBJ2-1 provide the parts outside the CDR3, is GAGVSQSPRYKVAKRGQDVALRCDPISGHVSLFWYQQALGQGPEFLTYFQNEAQLDKSGLPSDRFFAERPEGSVSTLKIQRTQQEDSAVYLCASSLNNWELQFFGPGTRLTVL.